Listed here are 21 T cell receptor beta chains from one sample, sequenced in a study of Graves' ophthalmopathy and Graves' hyperthyroidism. Using RNA transcripts, the TCR beta CDR3 regions were amplified. Investigators did first-round RT-PCR with HTBI primers, then second-round multiplex PCR. TCRdb used MiXCR to reprocess the multiplex PCR reads, holding one entry per CDR3 protein. The table shows about 740,000 distinct CDR3 sequences, with roughly 40% occurring only once. The specimen sequenced was peripheral blood. The receptors stem from an adult man with Graves' ophthalmopathy.

With regard to this clonotype: A much larger clone differs from this one at a single base, so this may be a read error. This rearrangement joins TRBV7-2 to TRBJ2-5; no firm D call. Germline V gene data show CDR1 as SGHTA and CDR2 as FQGNSA. The CDR3 spans 12 residues. CDR3: CAGSSSRETQYF. The CDR3 region has the DNA TGTGCCGGCAGCTCCTCCAGAGAGACCCAGTACTTC. Full variable domain (rest looked up from reference TRBV7-2 and TRBJ2-5): GAGVSQSPSNKVTEKGKDVELRCDPISGHTALYWYRQSLGQGLEFLIYFQGNSAPDKSGLPSDRFSAERTGGSVSTLTIQRTQQEDSAVYLCAGSSSRETQYFGPGTRLLVL.

The chain is built from TRBV29-1 and TRBJ1-2; 10 positions agree with TRBD1. Germline CDR1 reads SQVTM; CDR2 reads ANQGSEA. The CDR3 runs to 11 residues. With 8 bases clipped from V and 6 bases from J, the junction kept 3 bases outside the gene matches. In nucleotides, the CDR3 is TGCAGCACCGGGACAGGGGATGGCTACACCTTC. This sequence encodes CSTGTGDGYTF.

The chain couples TRBV7-2 to TRBJ2-7; 14 bases agree with TRBD2. Germline values: CDR1 SGHTA, CDR2 FQGNSA. With 5 bases clipped from V and 0 bases from J, the junction kept 6 bases outside the gene matches. The CDR3 is 17 residues long. The DNA for the CDR3 is TGTGCCAGCAGCAAAGGACTAGCGGGAGGTGGCTCCTACGAGCAGTACTTC. Amino acid sequence: CASSKGLAGGGSYEQYF.

This chain connects TRBV7-9 to TRBJ2-6; possibly TRBD2 for D (5 bases). Looked up from germline, CDR1 is SEHNR and CDR2 is FQNEAQ (reference sequence). V was pared by 2 bases and J by 0 bases, with 17 bases between. The CDR3 runs 19 residues. CDR3 DNA sequence: TGTGCCAGCAGCTTAATAGCCGGGGAGCTAGTCTCTGGGGCCAACGTCCTGACTTTC. This codes for CASSLIAGELVSGANVLTF.

This clonotype was picked up a small number of times. The chain carries TRBV7-6 and TRBJ1-6, with 7 bases that match TRBD1. The CDR3 consists of 16 residues. The germline CDR1 and CDR2 sequences are SGHVS and FNYEAQ. Trimming removed 3 bases from V and 6 bases from J; junction bases left unmatched: 8. CDR3 bases: TGTGCCAGCAGCTTGGACCCGGGACAGACTAATTCACCCCTCCACTTT. It translates to CASSLDPGQTNSPLHF.

This clonotype was detected only a few times. The chain carries TRBV20-1 and TRBJ2-7; D might be TRBD2 (6 bases). This CDR3 region has 11 residues. From germline, CDR1 is DFQATT and CDR2 SNEGSKA (reference sequence). CDR3 nucleotide sequence: TGCAGCCTCATCGGGGGTTACGAGCAGTACTTC. The encoded protein is CSLIGGYEQYF.

This clonotype occurred a few times. The chain recombines TRBV12-3 or TRBV12-4 with TRBJ2-7, with 7 bases identical to TRBD1. V lost 6 bases and J lost 7; bases outside the gene matches: 15. This CDR3 has 15 residues. This CDR3 is CASSTTGPGYEEQYF. The CDR3 bases are TGTGCCAGCAGCACGACAGGGCCGGGGTATGAAGAGCAGTACTTC.

V usage is TRBV7-2 and J usage is TRBJ2-5, with TRBD1 matching over 9 bases. Germline V lookup: CDR1 SGHTA, CDR2 FQGNSA. V shed 3 bases and J 6 bases; nucleotides not matched to a gene: 8. The CDR3 has 15 residues. CDR3 coding DNA: TGTGCCAGCAGCTTTTCCCAGGGACAGGGAAAGACCCAGTACTTC. This translates into CASSFSQGQGKTQYF.

A note on this clonotype: The junction departs from the called germline gene at one end, perhaps through a read error. The chain joins TRBV10-3 to TRBJ2-5, with a possible D match to TRBD2 (5 bases). From germline, CDR1 is ENHRY and CDR2 SYGVKD. The CDR3 is 9 residues long. The CDR3 region is CAISEGREF. CDR3 DNA: TGTGCCATCAGTGAGGGACGGGAATTC.

This clonotype occurred a few times. V gene TRBV6-6 combines with J gene TRBJ1-2; D gene ambiguous. CDR3 length equals 13 residues. Germline V CDR1 and CDR2: MNHNY, SVGAGI (reference sequence). With 6 bases removed from V and 8 bases from J, the gap between germline ends came to 16 bases. The CDR3 nucleotides are TGTGCCAGCAGCCCCCCTGGGTTGAGCGGCTACACCTTC. It specifies CASSPPGLSGYTF.

This clonotype has more than one count but fewer than ten. This sequence joins TRBV11-2 and TRBJ1-5; TRBD1 might be the D (5 bases). Trimming removed 1 base at V and 6 bases at J, with 13 bases between. This CDR3 is 15 amino acids long. Germline V gives CDR1 SGHAT, CDR2 FQNNGV. This CDR3 is CASSLVGHGGQPQHF. CDR3 DNA: TGTGCCAGCAGCTTAGTGGGGCACGGCGGTCAGCCCCAGCATTTT.

CDR3 bases: TGCAGTGCTAGACAGGGGACGGTGACTGAAGCTTTCTTT. Its translation is CSARQGTVTEAFF. This sequence joins TRBV20-1 and TRBJ1-1, with D possibly TRBD1 on 6 matching bases. The germline V and J ends were trimmed by 2 bases and 5 bases, with 12 bases remaining between them. This CDR3 contains 13 residues. The germline V gene has CDR1 DFQATT and CDR2 SNEGSKA (reference sequence).

A single count supports this clonotype. Its ends do not fully match the called genes, so a read error is possible. The gene calls are TRBV19 and TRBJ2-5, with 8 bases identical to TRBD1. Germline CDR1 and CDR2: LNHDA and SQIVND (reference sequence). The CDR3 sequence is 14 residues long. The CDR3 nucleotides are TGTGCCAGTAGTGGACAGGGCGGCCAAGAGGCCCAGTACTTC. Its protein product is CASSGQGGQEAQYF.

The chain joins TRBV7-9 to TRBJ2-7; maybe TRBD1 (5 bases). Trimming stripped 6 bases from V and 3 bases from J, with 18 bases between. The CDR3 totals 15 residues. The germline gives CDR1 SEHNR, CDR2 FQNEAQ (reference sequence). CDR3: CASSEDQDTNYEQYF. CDR3 DNA sequence: TGTGCCAGCAGTGAGGACCAGGACACCAACTACGAGCAGTACTTC.

This rearrangement joins TRBV19 to TRBJ1-2, with TRBD1 matching 8 bases. CDR3 length: 14 amino acids. Germline trimming cut 7 bases from V and 2 bases from J; bases unmatched to any gene: 6. Germline CDR1 is LNHDA and CDR2 is SQIVND (reference sequence). The DNA for the CDR3 is TGTGCCAGTAACCATGGACAGGGAAACTATGGCTACACCTTC. It yields the protein CASNHGQGNYGYTF.

This clonotype was seen ten or more times. A read error may account for a junction end that differs from germline. The chain combines TRBV7-9 with TRBJ2-2; TRBD1 is a possible D gene (6 bases). The CDR3 totals 12 residues. Germline-derived CDR1 and CDR2 are SEHNR and FQNEAQ (reference sequence). This chain's CDR3 is CASSQGSGELFF. The CDR3 DNA sequence: TGCGCCAGCAGCCAGGGGTCCGGGGAGCTGTTTTTT.

A remark on this clonotype: Germline and junction disagree at one end, which may indicate a read error. The chain combines TRBV9 with TRBJ1-1; no definite D call. Germline V lookup: CDR1 SGDLS, CDR2 YYNGEE. The CDR3 length is 15 residues. For the CDR3, the DNA is TGTGCCAGCAGCTTGGCCGTGGGAACGAACACTGAAGCTCTCTTT. Translation: CASSLAVGTNTEALF.

A few counts support this clonotype. This chain connects TRBV6-1 to TRBJ1-2; unclear D gene. V gave up 10 bases and J gave up 4 bases, with 16 bases separating them. There are 13 residues in the CDR3. Per the germline V gene, CDR1 is MNHNS and CDR2 is SASEGT. This CDR3 is CATRLTGTYGYTF. DNA for the CDR3: TGTGCCACCAGATTGACGGGTACCTATGGCTACACCTTC.

This clonotype was counted many times. The V gene is TRBV20-1, the J gene TRBJ2-5, with 8 bases aligning to TRBD2. From germline, CDR1 is DFQATT and CDR2 SNEGSKA (reference sequence). The CDR3 contains 15 residues. DNA of the CDR3: TGCAGCGCAACCTCGGGACTAGAGGACCAAGAGACCCAGTACTTC. Translation gives CSATSGLEDQETQYF.

V usage is TRBV10-2 and J usage is TRBJ1-3; no clear D gene. The CDR3 length is 14 residues. Trimming stripped 0 bases from V and 7 bases from J, with 10 bases between. Germline V gene data show CDR1 as WSHSY and CDR2 as SAAADI. The CDR3 loop is CASSESARSNTIYF. The CDR3, as DNA: TGCGCCAGCAGTGAGTCGGCGAGGTCTAACACCATATATTTT.

This clonotype was seen a single time. Since a much larger clone is just one base distant, this may be a read error. The rearrangement uses TRBV24-1 and TRBJ1-5; D gene ambiguous. V was cut by 5 bases and J by 0 bases, with 16 bases left in between. CDR3 length equals 17 residues. Germline CDR1 KGHDR, CDR2 SFDVKD. This CDR3 is CATSGSRPLNSNQPQHF. The CDR3 nucleotides read TGTGCCACCAGTGGTTCTCGACCTCTAAATAGCAATCAGCCCCAGCATTTT.